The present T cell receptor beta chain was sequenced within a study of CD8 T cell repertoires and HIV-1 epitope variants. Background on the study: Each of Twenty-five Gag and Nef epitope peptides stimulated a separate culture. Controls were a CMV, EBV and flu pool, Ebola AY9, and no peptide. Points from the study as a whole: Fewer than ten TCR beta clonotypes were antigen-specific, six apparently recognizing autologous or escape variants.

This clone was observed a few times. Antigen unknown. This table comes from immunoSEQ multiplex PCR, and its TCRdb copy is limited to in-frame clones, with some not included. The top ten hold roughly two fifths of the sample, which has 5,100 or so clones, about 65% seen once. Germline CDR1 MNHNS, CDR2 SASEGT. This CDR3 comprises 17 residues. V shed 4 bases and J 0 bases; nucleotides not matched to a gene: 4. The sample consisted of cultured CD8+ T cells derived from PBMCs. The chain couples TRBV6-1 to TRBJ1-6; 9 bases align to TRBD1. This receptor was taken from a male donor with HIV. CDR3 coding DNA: TGTGCCAGCAGTGCTGGACAGGGGAGCTCCTATAATTCACCCCTCCACTTT. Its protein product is CASSAGQGSSYNSPLHF.